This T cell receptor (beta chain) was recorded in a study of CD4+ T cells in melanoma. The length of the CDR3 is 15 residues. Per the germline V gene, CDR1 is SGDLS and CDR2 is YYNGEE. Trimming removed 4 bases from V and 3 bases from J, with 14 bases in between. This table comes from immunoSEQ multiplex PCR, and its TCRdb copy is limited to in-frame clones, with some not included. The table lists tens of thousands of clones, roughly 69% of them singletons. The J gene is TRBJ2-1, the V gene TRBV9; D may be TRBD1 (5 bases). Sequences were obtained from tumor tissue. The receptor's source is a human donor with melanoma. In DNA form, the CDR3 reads TGTGCCAGCAGCCCTGCCCTGACAGACTACAATGAGCAGTTCTTC. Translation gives CASSPALTDYNEQFF. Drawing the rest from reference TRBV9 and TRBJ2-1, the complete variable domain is DSGVTQTPKHLITATGQRVTLRCSPRSGDLSVYWYQQSLDQGLQFLIQYYNGEERAKGNILERFSAQQFPDLHSELNLSSLELGDSALYFCASSPALTDYNEQFFGPGTRLTVL.